This TCR beta chain was sequenced in a study of cytomegalovirus exposure and HLA in healthy donors. Study-wide results and limits: A few CMV-associated chains were confirmed in vitro to be specific for CMV antigens. A list of around 160 TCR beta chains associated with cytomegalovirus was given. A subsequent analysis found that TCR clusters from the first cohort also tended to co-occur in the approximately 110 validation repertoires, with around 94% of cluster scores above 0.

Concerning this clone: Its target is not known.

Only in-frame clones appear in the TCRdb table, and some are missing; sequencing was by immunoSEQ multiplex PCR. The sample lists under 200,000 clones, about 88% seen once, with approximately 2.1% in the top ten. CDR3 length: 16 amino acids. In germline, CDR1 is LNHDA, CDR2 SQIVND (reference sequence). Trimming removed 5 bases from V and 4 bases from J; junction bases left unmatched: 9. The sample consisted of PBMCs. The sequence came from a woman younger than 30 in good health and CMV-seronegative. V is TRBV19 and J is TRBJ1-3; 9 positions agree with TRBD1. The CDR3 coding sequence is TGTGCCAGTAGTCGATTACAGGGGGCGGAAGGAAACACCATATATTTT. Protein: CASSRLQGAEGNTIYF.